Below, 12 T cell receptor beta chains from the same sample are listed, as sequenced in a study of response to subunit inactivated influenza vaccine. One entry per CDR3 protein results from TCRdb running MiXCR on the RT-PCR reads. The profile shows about 700,000 distinct CDR3 sequences, roughly 13% of them singletons. The material was PBMCs from blood, obtained 14 to 15 days before vaccination. All receptors come from a man aged 50-60 years who received an inactivated influenza vaccine.

There are a few counts of this clonotype. This chain uses TRBV5-1 with TRBJ2-3, with 9 bases aligning to TRBD1. The CDR3 is 16 amino acids. The ends lost 0 bases at V and 4 bases at J; junction bases unmatched: 6. Germline V gives CDR1 SGHRS, CDR2 YFSETQ. This CDR3 reads CASSLAGTGISDTQYF. The CDR3 DNA reads TGCGCCAGCAGCTTGGCCGGGACAGGGATATCAGATACGCAGTATTTT.

This clonotype has a handful of counts. The J gene is TRBJ1-1, the V gene TRBV20-1; TRBD1 agrees at 9 bases. The germline CDR1 and CDR2 sequences are DFQATT and SNEGSKA (reference sequence). With 0 bases clipped from V and 5 bases from J, the junction kept 7 bases outside the gene matches. CDR3 length: 15 residues. Written as DNA, the CDR3 is TGCAGTGCTAGAGATTCCGGGACAGGGAAAACTGAAGCTTTCTTT. Amino acids: CSARDSGTGKTEAFF.

This chain joins TRBV25-1 and TRBJ2-3; tentatively, D is TRBD2 (5 bases). CDR3 length: 15 amino acids. V was shortened by 2 bases and J by 1 base, with 10 bases between the two germline ends. Per the germline V gene, CDR1 is MGHDK and CDR2 is SYGVNS. The CDR3 region has the DNA TGTGCCAGCAGTGAACCTAGCTTGGGCACAGATACGCAGTATTTT. This sequence encodes CASSEPSLGTDTQYF.

This clonotype was observed many times. V usage is TRBV10-3 and J usage is TRBJ1-1; perhaps TRBD1 as D (6 bases). Trimming cost V 9 bases and J 0 bases, with 14 bases left between them. Germline lookup yields CDR1 ENHRY and CDR2 SYGVKD. The CDR3 covers 14 residues. This CDR3 reads CAINRDQMNTEAFF. In nucleotides, the CDR3 is TGTGCCATTAACAGGGACCAAATGAACACTGAAGCTTTCTTT.

This clonotype was recorded a few times. The CDR3: CASSKDFDREQYF. CDR3 coding DNA: TGTGCCAGCAGCAAAGATTTTGACAGGGAGCAGTACTTC. This sequence joins TRBV21-1 and TRBJ2-7; the D segment call TRBD1 is taken from the table without a DNA check. TRBV21-1 is deemed a pseudogene. The CDR3 is made up of 13 amino acids.

In this sample, this clonotype turned up a few times. The rearrangement uses TRBV2 and TRBJ1-4; D unclear. Looked up from germline, CDR1 is SNHLY and CDR2 is FYNNEI. V shed 0 bases and J shed 12 bases, with 14 bases lying between them. This CDR3 is built from 14 residues. In DNA, the CDR3 is TGTGCCAGCAGTGAAGCGCTTCGAAGGGAGGAACTGTTTTTT. Amino acids: CASSEALRREELFF.

This rearrangement joins TRBV5-6 to TRBJ2-4, with D hard to call. Trimming took off 0 bases at V and 0 bases at J, with 10 bases between the two ends. Germline-derived CDR1 and CDR2 are SGHDT and YYEEEE. CDR3 length: 16 amino acids. CDR3 DNA sequence: TGTGCCAGCAGCTTGGCCTTTAGACTAGCCAAAAACATTCAGTACTTC. Translating gives CASSLAFRLAKNIQYF. Complete variable domain (other parts from reference TRBV5-6 and TRBJ2-4): DAGVTQSPTHLIKTRGQQVTLRCSPKSGHDTVSWYQQALGQGPQFIFQYYEEEERQRGNFPDRFSGHQFPNYSSELNVNALLLGDSALYLCASSLAFRLAKNIQYFGAGTRLSVL.

This clonotype was seen repeatedly, ten times or more. The chain recombines TRBV4-3 with TRBJ2-2, with TRBD1 as a possible D gene (5 bases). V was cut by 0 bases and J by 4 bases, with 9 bases left in between. Looked up from germline, CDR1 is LGHNA and CDR2 is YSLEER. This CDR3 region has 15 residues. Here the CDR3 DNA reads TGCGCCAGCAGCCAAGAAGGCAGGGCCACCGGGGAGCTGTTTTTT. Residues: CASSQEGRATGELFF.

The gene calls are TRBV7-9 and TRBJ2-4; D unresolved. The CDR3 is made up of 15 amino acids. CDR1 is SEHNR and CDR2 is FQNEAQ in the germline V gene (reference sequence). V was trimmed by 6 bases and J by 3 bases, leaving 15 bases between them. CDR3 sequence reads: CASSNTASGKNIQYF. The CDR3 DNA sequence: TGTGCCAGCAGTAATACAGCTTCCGGCAAAAACATTCAGTACTTC.

This clonotype was seen a few times. This chain links TRBV2 with TRBJ2-3; 7 bases line up with TRBD2. The V gene end was trimmed by 3 bases and the J gene end by 0 bases; junction bases not matched to a gene: 6. CDR1 is SNHLY, CDR2 FYNNEI, per germline. The CDR3 totals 16 residues. CDR3 in DNA: TGTGCCAGCAGTGATTCCCCTAGCGGAAGCACAGATACGCAGTATTTT. Its translation is CASSDSPSGSTDTQYF. Complete variable domain (other parts from reference TRBV2 and TRBJ2-3): EPEVTQTPSHQVTQMGQEVILRCVPISNHLYFYWYRQILGQKVEFLVSFYNNEISEKSEIFDDQFSVERPDGSNFTLKIRSTKLEDSAMYFCASSDSPSGSTDTQYFGPGTRLTVL.

This rearrangement joins TRBV20-1 to TRBJ1-1, with D unclear. The germline V gene encodes CDR1 DFQATT and CDR2 SNEGSKA (reference sequence). This CDR3 spans 13 amino acids. Trimming shortened V by 0 bases and J by 4 bases, and 9 bases separated the two germline ends. The CDR3 DNA is TGCAGTGCTAGAGAGGGGTGGAGCACTGAAGCTTTCTTT. This translates into CSAREGWSTEAFF.

A word on this clonotype: The final CDR3 position lacks the conserved phenylalanine or tryptophan, pointing to a likely read error. CDR3 in DNA: TGCAGTGCCCCCCCCCCGACAGGGAATTCCTACAATGAGCAGTTCCTC. This translates into CSAPPPTGNSYNEQFL. The chain employs TRBV20-1 and TRBJ2-1, with 7 bases aligning to TRBD1. The ends lost 6 bases at V and 1 base at J; junction bases unmatched: 12. Germline assignment: CDR1 DFQATT and CDR2 SNEGSKA (reference sequence). The CDR3 has 16 amino acids.